This T cell receptor beta chain is drawn from a study of blood T cell repertoires in COVID-19. Background on the study: T cells, B-cell-depleted T cells, or PBMCs provided the cDNA or gDNA that served as material.

In the study's own analysis: The assay estimated nucleated cells by amplifying reference gene primers. Libraries were prepared by immunoSEQ multiplex PCR; TCRdb keeps only in-frame clonotypes and omits some of them. The V and J calls and clone size are taken from that table; D and trimming were inferred from the DNA. The sample lists about 160,000 clones; 86% were seen once. This CDR3 contains 15 residues. V was trimmed by 3 bases and J by 1 base, leaving 10 bases between them. The germline CDR1 and CDR2 sequences are LNHDA and SQIVND (reference sequence). The chain uses TRBV19 and TRBJ1-3; no clear D gene. Sequencing was carried out using peripheral blood. This clonotype originated in a woman in her 70s with acute or convalescent COVID-19. The CDR3 spells CASSIGSRSGNTIYF. DNA of the CDR3: TGTGCCAGTAGTATTGGCTCACGTTCTGGAAACACCATATATTTT.